These 4 T cell receptor beta chains came from one sample sequenced in a study of blood T cell repertoires in COVID-19. Sequenced by immunoSEQ multiplex PCR; TCRdb stores in-frame clones only, minus some. The sample includes 250,000 to 350,000 clones, 89% of them seen just once. Sequencing was carried out using peripheral blood. The receptors derive from a man between 18 and 29 years old who had recovered from COVID-19.

This clone has just one count. V gene TRBV6-2 or TRBV6-3 combines with J gene TRBJ1-5; tentatively, D is TRBD1 (5 bases). CDR1 is MNHEY, CDR2 SVGEGT, per germline. With 6 bases removed from V and 6 bases from J, the gap between germline ends came to 12 bases. This CDR3 comprises 13 residues. In nucleotides, the CDR3 is TGTGCCAGCAGCCAAGGGGTTACTCAGCCCCAGCATTTT. Amino acid sequence: CASSQGVTQPQHF.

The chain uses TRBV7-9 and TRBJ2-7; TRBD1 agrees at 8 bases. This CDR3 comprises 12 residues. The germline V gene has CDR1 SEHNR and CDR2 FQNEAQ (reference sequence). Trimming took 8 bases from V and 4 from J; bases not matched to a gene: 4. The CDR3: CASGQGAYEQYF. The CDR3 DNA reads as TGTGCCAGCGGCCAGGGGGCGTACGAGCAGTACTTC.

The chain combines TRBV28 with TRBJ1-5; 7 positions match TRBD1. Germline CDR1 reads MDHEN; CDR2 reads SYDVKM. The CDR3 sequence is 15 residues long. The V segment lost 6 bases and the J segment 0 bases; nucleotides outside the gene matches: 5. CDR3 DNA: TGTGCCAGCAGCCAGACAGGGTATAGCAATCAGCCCCAGCATTTT. Amino acids: CASSQTGYSNQPQHF.

As to this clone: The same CDR3 arises from other DNA sequences in this sample as well. The rearrangement links TRBV6-5 to TRBJ1-1; maybe TRBD1 (6 bases). The V end lost 6 bases, the J end lost 2 bases, and 10 bases lay between the germline ends. Per the germline V gene, CDR1 is MNHEY and CDR2 is SVGAGI. This CDR3 comprises 13 residues. The DNA for the CDR3 is TGTGCCAGCAGGTCACAGGGAAACACTGAAGCTTTCTTT. Translated: CASRSQGNTEAFF.